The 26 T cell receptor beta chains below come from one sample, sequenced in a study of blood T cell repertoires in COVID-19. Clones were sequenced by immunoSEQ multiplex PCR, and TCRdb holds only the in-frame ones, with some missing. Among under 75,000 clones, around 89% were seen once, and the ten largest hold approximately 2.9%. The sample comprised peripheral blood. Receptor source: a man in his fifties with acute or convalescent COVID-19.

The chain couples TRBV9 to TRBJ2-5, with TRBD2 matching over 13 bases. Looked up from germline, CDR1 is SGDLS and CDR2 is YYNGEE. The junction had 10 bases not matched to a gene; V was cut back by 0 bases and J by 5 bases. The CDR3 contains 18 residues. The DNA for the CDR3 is TGTGCCAGCAGCGTAGACTCCGGGACTAGCGGGAAGGTTGAGACCCAGTACTTC. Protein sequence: CASSVDSGTSGKVETQYF.

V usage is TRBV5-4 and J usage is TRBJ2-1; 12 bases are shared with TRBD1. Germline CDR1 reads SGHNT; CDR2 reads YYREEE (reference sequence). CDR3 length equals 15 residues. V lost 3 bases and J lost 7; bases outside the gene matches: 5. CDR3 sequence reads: CASSWGQGANNEQFF. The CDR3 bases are TGTGCCAGCAGCTGGGGACAGGGGGCGAATAATGAGCAGTTCTTC.

The CDR3 nucleotides read TGTGCCACCAGTGATCCGGCTGGGCCCACAGATACGCAGTATTTT. It codes for CATSDPAGPTDTQYF. The rearrangement joins TRBV24-1 to TRBJ2-3, with D uncertain. V was cut by 3 bases and J by 2 bases, with 11 bases left in between. There are 15 residues in the CDR3. Germline CDR1 reads KGHDR; CDR2 reads SFDVKD.

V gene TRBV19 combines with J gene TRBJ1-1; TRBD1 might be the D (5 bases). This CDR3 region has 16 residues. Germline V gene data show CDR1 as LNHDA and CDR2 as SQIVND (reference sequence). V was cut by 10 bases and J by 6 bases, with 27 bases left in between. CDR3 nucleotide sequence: TGTGCCACCACGCGGGCTGGGACCGGGGGGAGTGCTGAAGCTTTCTTT. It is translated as CATTRAGTGGSAEAFF. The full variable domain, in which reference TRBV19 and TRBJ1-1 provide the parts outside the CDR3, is DGGITQSPKYLFRKEGQNVTLSCEQNLNHDAMYWYRQDPGQGLRLIYYSQIVNDFQKGDIAEGYSVSREKKESFPLTVTSAQKNPTAFYLCATTRAGTGGSAEAFFGQGTRLTVV.

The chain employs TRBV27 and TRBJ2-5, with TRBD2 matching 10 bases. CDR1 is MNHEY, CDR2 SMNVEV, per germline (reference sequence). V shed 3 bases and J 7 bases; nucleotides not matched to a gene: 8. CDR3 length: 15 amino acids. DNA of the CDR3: TGTGCCAGCAGTTTTTCTAGCGGGAGTGAAGGGACCCAGTACTTC. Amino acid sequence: CASSFSSGSEGTQYF.

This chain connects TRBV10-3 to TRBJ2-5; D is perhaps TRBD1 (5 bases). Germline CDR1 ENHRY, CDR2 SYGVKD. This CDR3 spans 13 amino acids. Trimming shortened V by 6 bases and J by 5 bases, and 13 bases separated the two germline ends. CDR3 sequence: CAIREQVEETQYF. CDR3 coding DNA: TGTGCCATCAGGGAACAGGTCGAGGAGACCCAGTACTTC.

The CDR3 nucleotides are TGCGCCAGCAGCGAGGGGGCCTGGGAGACCCAGTACTTC. This encodes CASSEGAWETQYF. The chain recombines TRBV5-1 with TRBJ2-5, with TRBD1 matching 7 bases. The CDR3 totals 13 residues. J was trimmed by 5 bases and V by 4 bases; bases with no gene match: 5. Germline assignment: CDR1 SGHRS and CDR2 YFSETQ.

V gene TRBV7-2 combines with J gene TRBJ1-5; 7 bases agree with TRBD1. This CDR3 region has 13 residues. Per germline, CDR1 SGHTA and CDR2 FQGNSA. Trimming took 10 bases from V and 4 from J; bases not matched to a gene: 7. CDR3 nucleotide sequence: TGTGCCACCTCAGACAGGGTGAATCAGCCCCAGCATTTT. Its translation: CATSDRVNQPQHF.

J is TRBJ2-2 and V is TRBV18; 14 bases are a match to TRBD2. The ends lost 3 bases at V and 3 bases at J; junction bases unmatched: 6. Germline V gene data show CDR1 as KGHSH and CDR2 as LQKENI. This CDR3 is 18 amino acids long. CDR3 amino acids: CASSPQGLAGGYTGELFF. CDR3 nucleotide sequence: TGTGCCAGCTCACCCCAAGGACTAGCGGGAGGTTACACCGGGGAGCTGTTTTTT.

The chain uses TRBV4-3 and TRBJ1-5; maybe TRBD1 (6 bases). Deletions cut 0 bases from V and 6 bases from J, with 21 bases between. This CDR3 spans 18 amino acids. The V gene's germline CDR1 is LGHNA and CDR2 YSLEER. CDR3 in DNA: TGCGCCAGCAGCCAAGAAAGGGGGGGGAGAGGGGCCCTTCAGCCCCAGCATTTT. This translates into CASSQERGGRGALQPQHF.

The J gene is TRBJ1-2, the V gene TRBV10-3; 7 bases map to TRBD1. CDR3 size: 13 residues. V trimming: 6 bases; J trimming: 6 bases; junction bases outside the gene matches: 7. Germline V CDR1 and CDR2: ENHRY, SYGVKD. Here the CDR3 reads CAIRSEGANGYTF. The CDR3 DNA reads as TGTGCCATCAGGTCGGAGGGGGCAAATGGCTACACCTTC.

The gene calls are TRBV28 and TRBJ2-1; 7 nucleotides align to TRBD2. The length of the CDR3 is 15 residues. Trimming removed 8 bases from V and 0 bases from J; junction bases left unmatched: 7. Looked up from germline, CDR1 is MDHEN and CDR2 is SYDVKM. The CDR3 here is CASQAGVASYNEQFF. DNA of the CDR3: TGTGCCAGCCAGGCGGGAGTTGCCTCCTACAATGAGCAGTTCTTC.

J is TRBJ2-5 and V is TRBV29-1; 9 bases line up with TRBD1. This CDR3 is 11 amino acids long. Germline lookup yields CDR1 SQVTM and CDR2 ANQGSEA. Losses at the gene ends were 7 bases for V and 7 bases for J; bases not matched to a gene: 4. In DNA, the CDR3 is TGCAGCGGGCGGACAGGGGCGACCCAGTACTTC. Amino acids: CSGRTGATQYF.

The CDR3 bases are TGTGCCAGCAGTTACTCGTCGACTAGCCGAAGAAATGAGCAGTTCTTC. This encodes CASSYSSTSRRNEQFF. The chain has TRBV6-5 and TRBJ2-1; 7 bases match TRBD2. V lost 0 bases and J lost 7; bases outside the gene matches: 9. The CDR3 extends over 16 amino acids. The germline V gene has CDR1 MNHEY and CDR2 SVGAGI.

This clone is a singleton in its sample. CDR3 sequence (DNA): TGTGCCATCAGAAACTCGGGACTAGCGGGAGGGCCTTCACAGGTAACCTCCTACAATGAGCAGTTCTTC. The encoded protein is CAIRNSGLAGGPSQVTSYNEQFF. The J gene is TRBJ2-1, the V gene TRBV10-3, with TRBD2 matching 16 bases. J gave up 0 bases and V 6 bases, and 20 bases lay outside the gene matches. The germline V gene encodes CDR1 ENHRY and CDR2 SYGVKD. This CDR3 has 23 residues.

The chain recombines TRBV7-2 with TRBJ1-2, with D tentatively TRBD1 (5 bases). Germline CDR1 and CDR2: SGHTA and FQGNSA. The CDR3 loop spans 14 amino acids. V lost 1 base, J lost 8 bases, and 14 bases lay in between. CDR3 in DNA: TGTGCCAGCAGCTTAGAATCAGGGATCGGCGGCTACACCTTC. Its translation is CASSLESGIGGYTF.

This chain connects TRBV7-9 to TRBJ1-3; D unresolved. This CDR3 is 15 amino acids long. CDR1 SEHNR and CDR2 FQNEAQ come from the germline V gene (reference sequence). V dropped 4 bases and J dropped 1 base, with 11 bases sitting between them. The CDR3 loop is CASSYSRASGNTIYF. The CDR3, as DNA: TGTGCCAGCAGCTACTCTCGAGCGTCTGGAAACACCATATATTTT.

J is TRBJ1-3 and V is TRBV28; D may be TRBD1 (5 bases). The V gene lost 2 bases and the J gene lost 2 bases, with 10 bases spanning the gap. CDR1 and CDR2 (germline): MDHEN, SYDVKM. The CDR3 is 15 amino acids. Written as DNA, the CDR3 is TGTGCCAGCAGTTTAGGGGCAGATGCTGGAAACACCATATATTTT. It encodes CASSLGADAGNTIYF.

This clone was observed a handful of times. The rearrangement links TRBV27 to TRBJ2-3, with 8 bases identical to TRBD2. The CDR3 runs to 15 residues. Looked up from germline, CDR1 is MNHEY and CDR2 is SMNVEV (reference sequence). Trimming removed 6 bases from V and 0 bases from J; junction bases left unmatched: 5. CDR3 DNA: TGTGCCAGCAGACCTAGCGGGTATAGCACAGATACGCAGTATTTT. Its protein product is CASRPSGYSTDTQYF.

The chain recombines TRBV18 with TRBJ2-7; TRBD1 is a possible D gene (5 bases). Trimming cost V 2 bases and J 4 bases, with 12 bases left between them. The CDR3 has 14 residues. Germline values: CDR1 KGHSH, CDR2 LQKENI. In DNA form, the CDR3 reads TGTGCCAGCTCACCAGGGGCGGTGCGGTACGAGCAGTACTTC. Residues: CASSPGAVRYEQYF. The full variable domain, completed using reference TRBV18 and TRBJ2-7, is NAGVMQNPRHLVRRRGQEARLRCSPMKGHSHVYWYRQLPEEGLKFMVYLQKENIIDESGMPKERFSAEFPKEGPSILRIQQVVRGDSAAYFCASSPGAVRYEQYFGPGTRLTVT.

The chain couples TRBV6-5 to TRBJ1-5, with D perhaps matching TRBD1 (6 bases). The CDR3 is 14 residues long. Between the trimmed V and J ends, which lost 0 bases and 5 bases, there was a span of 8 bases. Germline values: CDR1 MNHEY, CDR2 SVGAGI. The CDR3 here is CASSYSPGDQPQHF. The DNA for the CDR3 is TGTGCCAGCAGTTACTCACCAGGGGATCAGCCCCAGCATTTT.

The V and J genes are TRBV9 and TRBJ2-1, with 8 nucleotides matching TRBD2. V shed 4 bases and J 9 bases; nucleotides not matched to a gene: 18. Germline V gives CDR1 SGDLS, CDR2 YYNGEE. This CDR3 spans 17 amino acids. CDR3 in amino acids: CASSPRSLAGTAGEQFF. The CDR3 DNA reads TGTGCCAGCAGCCCAAGGAGTCTAGCGGGTACCGCAGGTGAGCAGTTCTTC.

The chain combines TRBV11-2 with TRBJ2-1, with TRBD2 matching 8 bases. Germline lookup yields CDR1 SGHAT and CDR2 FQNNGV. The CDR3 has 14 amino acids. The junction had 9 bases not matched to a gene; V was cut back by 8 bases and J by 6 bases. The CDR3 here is CASRLPGGVNEQFF. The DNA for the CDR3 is TGTGCCAGCCGCCTCCCGGGGGGGGTCAATGAGCAGTTCTTC.

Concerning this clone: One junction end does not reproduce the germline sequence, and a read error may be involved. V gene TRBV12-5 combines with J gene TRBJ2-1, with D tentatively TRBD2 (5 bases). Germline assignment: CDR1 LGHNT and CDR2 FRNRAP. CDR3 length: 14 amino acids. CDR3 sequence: CASCLSGTYNEQFF. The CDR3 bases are TGTGCTAGTTGTTTAAGCGGAACCTACAATGAGCAGTTCTTC. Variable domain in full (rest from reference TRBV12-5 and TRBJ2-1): DARVTQTPRHKVTEMGQEVTMRCQPILGHNTVFWYRQTMMQGLELLAYFRNRAPLDDSGMPKDRFSAEMPDATLATLKIQPSEPRDSAVYFCASCLSGTYNEQFFGPGTRLTVL.

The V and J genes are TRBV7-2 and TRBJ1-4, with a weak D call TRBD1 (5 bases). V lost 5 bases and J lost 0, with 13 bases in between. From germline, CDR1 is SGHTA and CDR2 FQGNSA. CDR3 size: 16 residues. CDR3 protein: CASSPRGGATNEKLFF. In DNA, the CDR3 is TGTGCCAGCAGCCCCCGGGGGGGGGCAACTAATGAAAAACTGTTTTTT.

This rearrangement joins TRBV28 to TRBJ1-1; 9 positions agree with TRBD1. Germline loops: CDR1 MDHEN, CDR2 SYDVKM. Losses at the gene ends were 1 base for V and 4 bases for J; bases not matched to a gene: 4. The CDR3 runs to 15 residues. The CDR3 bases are TGTGCCAGCAGTTTATTAGACAGGGGGGGCACTGAAGCTTTCTTT. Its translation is CASSLLDRGGTEAFF.